Each of the 15 T cell receptor beta chains below was sequenced from the same sample in a study of blood T cell repertoires in COVID-19. Method: immunoSEQ multiplex PCR; TCRdb's copy keeps in-frame clones and lacks some. The sample lists about 210,000 clones; around four fifths were seen once. The sample consisted of peripheral blood. The receptors originated from a woman aged 45-65 years with active or convalescent COVID-19.

The chain links TRBV11-2 to TRBJ2-1; 10 positions agree with TRBD2. This CDR3 spans 13 amino acids. The V gene end was trimmed by 8 bases and the J gene end by 8 bases; junction bases not matched to a gene: 6. Germline CDR1 reads SGHAT; CDR2 reads FQNNGV. Written as DNA, the CDR3 is TGTGCCAGCCGACCTAGCGGGAGCTATGAGCAGTTCTTC. This translates into CASRPSGSYEQFF.

This chain connects TRBV2 to TRBJ1-4; 7 positions agree with TRBD1. This CDR3 has 14 residues. Germline V CDR1 and CDR2: SNHLY, FYNNEI. Unmatched junction bases numbered 8, after V lost 5 bases and J lost 8 bases. The CDR3: CASSPTGFREKLFF. CDR3 nucleotides: TGTGCCAGCAGTCCGACAGGGTTCCGGGAAAAACTGTTTTTT.

V gene TRBV7-9 combines with J gene TRBJ2-5; D is unresolved. Trimming stripped 4 bases from V and 4 bases from J, with 7 bases between. The CDR3 runs to 12 residues. CDR1 is SEHNR and CDR2 is FQNEAQ in the germline V gene (reference sequence). CDR3 protein: CASSYTGETQYF. The CDR3 coding sequence is TGTGCCAGCAGCTATACTGGAGAGACCCAGTACTTC.

The table lists this clone with a few counts. J is TRBJ1-2 and V is TRBV3-1 (or the pseudogene TRBV3-2); D perhaps matches TRBD1 (5 bases). The V gene lost 0 bases and the J gene lost 8 bases, with 13 bases spanning the gap. Germline CDR1 LGHDT, CDR2 YNNKEL (reference sequence). The CDR3 sequence is 14 residues long. The CDR3 DNA sequence: TGTGCCAGCAGCCAAGATGCCGGGGGGTGGGGCTACACCTTC. It encodes CASSQDAGGWGYTF.

The chain carries TRBV5-1 and TRBJ2-1; 12 bases are shared with TRBD2. Germline CDR1 reads SGHRS; CDR2 reads YFSETQ. The CDR3 is 13 amino acids. V lost 4 bases to trimming and J lost 9 bases; unmatched junction nucleotides: 2. The CDR3 here is CASSILAGGEQFF. The CDR3 DNA is TGCGCCAGCAGCATACTAGCGGGAGGTGAGCAGTTCTTC.

The chain is built from TRBV5-4 and TRBJ1-5; TRBD1 aligns across 9 bases. Germline CDR1 and CDR2: SGHNT and YYREEE (reference sequence). Trimming cost V 3 bases and J 4 bases; bases outside gene matches: 2. CDR3 size: 14 residues. CDR3 coding DNA: TGTGCCAGCAGCTACGGGACAGGGAATCAGCCCCAGCATTTT. This translates into CASSYGTGNQPQHF.

This sequence joins TRBV18 and TRBJ2-3; tentative D call: TRBD2 (5 bases). V dropped 2 bases and J dropped 6 bases, with 15 bases sitting between them. This CDR3 region has 15 residues. The germline V gene has CDR1 KGHSH and CDR2 LQKENI. The CDR3 coding sequence is TGTGCCAGCTCACCAGATAAGTATCCGGGGGATACGCAGTATTTT. Protein sequence: CASSPDKYPGDTQYF.

V gene TRBV28 combines with J gene TRBJ1-5; perhaps TRBD1 as D (6 bases). Germline lookup yields CDR1 MDHEN and CDR2 SYDVKM. Trimming cost V 5 bases and J 7 bases, with 18 bases left between them. This CDR3 is built from 15 residues. This CDR3 reads CASSRPLGQTQPQHF. CDR3 DNA sequence: TGTGCCAGCAGTCGACCCCTGGGACAAACGCAGCCCCAGCATTTT.

V and J are TRBV6-5 and TRBJ2-5, with 8 bases lining up with TRBD1. The CDR3 is made up of 15 amino acids. Germline V gene data show CDR1 as MNHEY and CDR2 as SVGAGI. Germline trimming cut 2 bases from V and 5 bases from J; bases unmatched to any gene: 7. CDR3 in DNA: TGTGCCAGCAGTTACGCGGCAGGGGGCAGCGAGACCCAGTACTTC. Translated: CASSYAAGGSETQYF.

The chain employs TRBV28 and TRBJ1-5, with D maybe TRBD1 (5 bases). The CDR3 spans 14 residues. V was clipped by 5 bases and J by 6 bases, with 14 bases between them. From germline, CDR1 is MDHEN and CDR2 SYDVKM. The CDR3 DNA follows: TGTGCCAGCAGTCTGTTGGGGCTGGTTCAGCCCCAGCATTTT. Amino acid sequence: CASSLLGLVQPQHF.

The chain's CDR3 is CATSPPGRGNQPQHF. The CDR3 bases are TGTGCCACCAGCCCCCCCGGTCGGGGGAATCAGCCCCAGCATTTT. The chain links TRBV24-1 to TRBJ1-5; tentatively, D is TRBD1 (5 bases). The CDR3 contains 15 residues. Trimming cost V 7 bases and J 4 bases, with 16 bases left between them. The germline V gene has CDR1 KGHDR and CDR2 SFDVKD.

This clone was detected only once. V is TRBV28 and J is TRBJ2-1; tentative D call: TRBD2 (5 bases). V was trimmed by 3 bases and J by 0 bases, leaving 9 bases between them. The CDR3 spans 15 residues. Germline lookup yields CDR1 MDHEN and CDR2 SYDVKM. The CDR3: CASSLGGSSYNEQFF. The CDR3 DNA reads TGTGCCAGCAGTTTGGGTGGGAGCTCCTACAATGAGCAGTTCTTC.

This sequence joins TRBV20-1 and TRBJ2-2; TRBD2 is a possible D gene (6 bases). V lost 3 bases, J lost 5 bases, and 13 bases lay in between. This CDR3 has 14 amino acids. Germline lookup yields CDR1 DFQATT and CDR2 SNEGSKA (reference sequence). The CDR3 coding sequence is TGCAGTGCTAGTACGGGAGTCCGAACCGGGGAGCTGTTTTTT. Protein product: CSASTGVRTGELFF.

The chain has TRBV9 and TRBJ2-2; 7 bases agree with TRBD2. Germline V gene lookup returns CDR1 SGDLS and CDR2 YYNGEE. Trimming took 4 bases from V and 5 from J; bases not matched to a gene: 11. This CDR3 comprises 16 residues. The CDR3 DNA sequence: TGTGCCAGCAGCTCCGGGGAGGGTTTGTGGACCGGGGAGCTGTTTTTT. Encoded protein: CASSSGEGLWTGELFF. The full variable domain, its missing parts supplied by reference TRBV9 and TRBJ2-2, is DSGVTQTPKHLITATGQRVTLRCSPRSGDLSVYWYQQSLDQGLQFLIQYYNGEERAKGNILERFSAQQFPDLHSELNLSSLELGDSALYFCASSSGEGLWTGELFFGEGSRLTVL.

The J gene is TRBJ2-7, the V gene TRBV28; D perhaps matches TRBD2 (5 bases). The V gene's germline CDR1 is MDHEN and CDR2 SYDVKM. The CDR3 totals 15 residues. Deletions cut 6 bases from V and 5 bases from J, with 20 bases between. CDR3 region: CASSPPKEVVNEQYF. The CDR3 DNA is TGTGCCAGCAGCCCCCCCAAGGAGGTAGTCAACGAGCAGTACTTC.